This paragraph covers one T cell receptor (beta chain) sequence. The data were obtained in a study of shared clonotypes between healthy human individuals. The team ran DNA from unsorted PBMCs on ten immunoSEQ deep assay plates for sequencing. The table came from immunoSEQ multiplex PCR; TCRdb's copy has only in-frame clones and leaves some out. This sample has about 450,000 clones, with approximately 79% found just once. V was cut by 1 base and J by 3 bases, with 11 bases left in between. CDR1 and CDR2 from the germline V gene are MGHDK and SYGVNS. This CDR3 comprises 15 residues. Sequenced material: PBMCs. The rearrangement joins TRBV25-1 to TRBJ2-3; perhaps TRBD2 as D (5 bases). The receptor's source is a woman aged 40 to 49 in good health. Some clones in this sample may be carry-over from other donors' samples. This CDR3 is CASSEFAGGTDTQYF. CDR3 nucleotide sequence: TGTGCCAGCAGTGAATTTGCGGGTGGAACAGATACGCAGTATTTT.